What follows are 31 T cell receptor beta chains derived from one specimen sequenced in a study of blood T cell repertoires in COVID-19. Repertoires were generated with immunoSEQ multiplex PCR, while TCRdb's copy carries only in-frame clones and drops some. The profile covers some 130,000 clones, with about 70% appearing a single time and under 2.5% taken by the ten largest. The sample was peripheral blood. All receptors derive from a woman between 65 and 79 years old with acute or convalescent COVID-19.

The gene calls are TRBV4-3 and TRBJ1-4, with 9 nucleotides matching TRBD1. CDR1 is LGHNA and CDR2 is YSLEER in the germline V gene. Trimming took 5 bases from V and 8 from J; bases not matched to a gene: 6. The CDR3 spans 14 residues. The CDR3 coding sequence is TGCGCCAGCAGCGGGACAGGGCCCGGGGAAAAACTGTTTTTT. It codes for CASSGTGPGEKLFF.

This clone appeared a single time. The chain is built from TRBV5-5 and TRBJ1-6; D uncertain. This CDR3 is 14 amino acids long. Between the trimmed V and J ends, which lost 0 bases and 9 bases, there was a span of 10 bases. Germline values: CDR1 SGHKS, CDR2 YYEKEE (reference sequence). Here the CDR3 DNA reads TGTGCCAGCAGCTTGGTTAGAATGAGTTCACCCCTCCACTTT. Translated, it gives CASSLVRMSSPLHF.

CDR3 protein: CATSRVALDRNQPQHF. The CDR3 nucleotides are TGTGCCACCAGCAGAGTGGCCCTAGACAGAAATCAGCCCCAGCATTTT. The chain is built from TRBV15 and TRBJ1-5; D possibly corresponds to TRBD1 (5 bases). Trimming left V 1 base short and J 4 bases short, with 14 bases between. From germline, CDR1 is LNHNV and CDR2 YYDKDF (reference sequence). CDR3 length: 16 residues.

V gene TRBV21-1 combines with J gene TRBJ2-6; the table's TRBD1 call for D was not verified on the DNA. TRBV21-1 constitutes a pseudogene. The CDR3 contains 15 residues. CDR3 region: CASSKGPSGANVLTF. The CDR3 nucleotides read TGTGCCAGCAGCAAGGGGCCCTCTGGGGCCAACGTCCTGACTTTC.

The rearrangement joins TRBV30 to TRBJ2-7; 7 nucleotides match TRBD1. Germline V gene lookup returns CDR1 GTSNPN and CDR2 SVGIG (reference sequence). CDR3 size: 13 residues. With 3 bases clipped from V and 6 bases from J, the junction kept 8 bases outside the gene matches. For the CDR3, the DNA is TGTGCCTGGAGCATTGACAGGGTTGGCGAGCAGTACTTC. Its protein product is CAWSIDRVGEQYF.

This clone was observed a single time. V and J are TRBV9 and TRBJ2-3; 9 nucleotides agree with TRBD2. Trimming cost V 4 bases and J 2 bases; bases outside gene matches: 14. CDR1 and CDR2 (germline): SGDLS, YYNGEE. The length of the CDR3 is 18 residues. CDR3 sequence (DNA): TGTGCCAGCAGCCCAGGGGCGGGGGGGCCTCAGTCCACAGATACGCAGTATTTT. Translated: CASSPGAGGPQSTDTQYF.

The chain recombines TRBV14 with TRBJ2-1, with D possibly being TRBD2 (6 bases). Germline loops: CDR1 SGHDN, CDR2 FVKESK. There are 14 residues in the CDR3. The ends were cut back, 4 bases at V and 8 bases at J, with 15 bases in the middle. The CDR3 is CASSRMGLEDEQFF. The CDR3, as DNA: TGTGCCAGCAGCCGAATGGGACTGGAGGATGAGCAGTTCTTC. Filled out from reference TRBV14 and TRBJ2-1, the complete variable domain reads EAGVTQFPSHSVIEKGQTVTLRCDPISGHDNLYWYRRVMGKEIKFLLHFVKESKQDESGMPNNRFLAERTGGTYSTLKVQPAELEDSGVYFCASSRMGLEDEQFFGPGTRLTVL.

The V and J genes are TRBV7-9 and TRBJ2-5, with 9 bases that match TRBD2. Germline lookup yields CDR1 SEHNR and CDR2 FQNEAQ (reference sequence). This CDR3 region has 16 residues. V dropped 1 base and J dropped 3; count of bases not matched to a gene: 6. CDR3 residues: CASSLGLAAWEETQYF. Here the CDR3 DNA reads TGTGCCAGCAGCTTAGGACTAGCGGCATGGGAAGAGACCCAGTACTTC.

This clone appeared once. The chain employs TRBV5-1 and TRBJ1-2; 9 positions agree with TRBD1. This CDR3 has 15 amino acids. Per the germline V gene, CDR1 is SGHRS and CDR2 is YFSETQ. V lost 4 bases, J lost 8 bases, and 12 bases stayed unmatched. The CDR3 is CASSDRTGESRGYTF. CDR3 coding DNA: TGCGCCAGCAGCGACAGGACAGGGGAGAGTCGGGGCTACACCTTC.

This clone was seen at least ten times. The chain joins TRBV29-1 to TRBJ2-7; 9 bases match TRBD1. The V segment lost 5 bases and the J segment 7 bases; nucleotides outside the gene matches: 12. The length of the CDR3 is 14 residues. From germline, CDR1 is SQVTM and CDR2 ANQGSEA. The CDR3 nucleotides read TGCAGCGTTTCGCTACAGGGGGCGCGGCGAGAGCAGTACTTC. Its translation is CSVSLQGARREQYF.

The rearrangement links TRBV10-1 to TRBJ2-6; D unresolved. Germline loops: CDR1 WNHNN, CDR2 SYGVQD (reference sequence). The CDR3 totals 14 residues. Trimming took 3 bases from V and 1 from J, leaving 4 bases between them. The CDR3 protein is CASSDGSGANVLTF. The CDR3 DNA is TGCGCCAGCAGTGACGGTTCTGGGGCCAACGTCCTGACTTTC.

This chain links TRBV30 with TRBJ1-5; 9 positions match TRBD1. Looked up from germline, CDR1 is GTSNPN and CDR2 is SVGIG (reference sequence). The CDR3 consists of 14 residues. V trimming: 4 bases; J trimming: 1 base; junction bases outside the gene matches: 2. Here the CDR3 reads CAWMDRGSNQPQHF. CDR3 bases: TGTGCCTGGATGGACAGGGGAAGCAATCAGCCCCAGCATTTT.

The chain carries TRBV6-6 and TRBJ1-4, with 9 bases identical to TRBD1. Trimming at V came to 5 bases and at J to 7 bases, leaving 14 bases not matched to a gene. Germline V lookup: CDR1 MNHNY, CDR2 SVGAGI (reference sequence). The CDR3 is 17 residues long. Here the CDR3 reads CASSPGQGTGLSEKLFF. The CDR3 nucleotides are TGTGCCAGCAGTCCTGGACAGGGGACGGGGTTGAGTGAAAAACTGTTTTTT.

J is TRBJ1-5 and V is TRBV11-2, with D unclear. Per the germline V gene, CDR1 is SGHAT and CDR2 is FQNNGV. V dropped 1 base and J dropped 4 bases, with 11 bases sitting between them. This CDR3 is 15 amino acids long. In nucleotides, the CDR3 is TGTGCCAGCAGCTTAGGTCCCGGGGAAAATCAGCCCCAGCATTTT. This codes for CASSLGPGENQPQHF.

This clone was detected ten times or more. V gene TRBV5-1 combines with J gene TRBJ2-7, with 11 bases aligning to TRBD2. Trimming removed 4 bases from V and 3 bases from J; junction bases left unmatched: 6. Per the germline V gene, CDR1 is SGHRS and CDR2 is YFSETQ. The CDR3 contains 15 residues. In DNA, the CDR3 is TGCGCCAGCAGCCAGACTAGCGGGGCTAGCTACGAGCAGTACTTC. Its translation: CASSQTSGASYEQYF.

The chain links TRBV27 to TRBJ2-3; 7 nucleotides align to TRBD2. Germline CDR1 reads MNHEY; CDR2 reads SMNVEV (reference sequence). V shed 10 bases and J 1 base; nucleotides not matched to a gene: 5. This CDR3 has 13 amino acids. The CDR3 reads CATRTSGTDTQYF. CDR3 DNA: TGTGCCACCCGTACTAGCGGCACAGATACGCAGTATTTT.

This clone was found a few times. The chain uses TRBV11-2 and TRBJ1-3; D is ambiguous. CDR1 SGHAT and CDR2 FQNNGV come from the germline V gene. This CDR3 is 14 amino acids long. The ends were cut back, 5 bases at V and 0 bases at J, with 8 bases in the middle. CDR3 in DNA: TGTGCCAGCAGCGCGAGTGTCTCTGGAAACACCATATATTTT. Translation: CASSASVSGNTIYF.

This clone was seen only a few times. The chain links TRBV5-1 to TRBJ2-7, with D tentatively TRBD1 (6 bases). The CDR3 contains 15 residues. Trimming stripped 0 bases from V and 0 bases from J, with 10 bases between. CDR1 and CDR2 from the germline V gene are SGHRS and YFSETQ. CDR3 sequence reads: CASSLGGTYSYEQYF. For the CDR3, the DNA is TGCGCCAGCAGCTTGGGTGGGACATACTCCTACGAGCAGTACTTC.

This chain uses TRBV19 with TRBJ2-5; TRBD1 is a possible D gene (5 bases). V lost 1 base, J lost 0 bases, and 9 bases lay in between. CDR3 length: 15 amino acids. CDR1 LNHDA and CDR2 SQIVND come from the germline V gene (reference sequence). CDR3 nucleotides: TGTGCCAGTAGTATAGGACAGACGTACCAAGAGACCCAGTACTTC. It yields the protein CASSIGQTYQETQYF.

The gene calls are TRBV25-1 and TRBJ2-7; TRBD2 matches at 9 bases. The CDR3 spans 15 residues. With V trimmed by 4 bases and J by 3 bases, 7 bases remained unmatched. Germline V gene lookup returns CDR1 MGHDK and CDR2 SYGVNS. The CDR3 DNA follows: TGTGCCAGCAGTGCATCCGGGACTAGCCGCTACGAGCAGTACTTC. It encodes CASSASGTSRYEQYF.

The CDR3 DNA reads as TGTGCCAGCAACCAAGGACAGGGGGCATGGAATGAGCAGTTCTTC. It codes for CASNQGQGAWNEQFF. J is TRBJ2-1 and V is TRBV7-8; 11 nucleotides agree with TRBD1. The V gene end was trimmed by 7 bases and the J gene end by 7 bases; junction bases not matched to a gene: 9. Germline V gives CDR1 SGHVS, CDR2 FQNEAQ. The CDR3 is made up of 15 amino acids.

The chain carries TRBV19 and TRBJ1-2; 8 bases match TRBD1. Germline CDR1 and CDR2: LNHDA and SQIVND (reference sequence). The trim removed 7 bases at V and 8 bases at J, leaving 9 bases unmatched. The CDR3 sequence is 13 residues long. CDR3 DNA: TGTGCCAGTACCTTCTCCAGGGGGCAAGGCTACACCTTC. It specifies CASTFSRGQGYTF.

This clone was detected once. The chain joins TRBV7-2 to TRBJ1-6, with unresolved D. V was clipped by 7 bases and J by 7 bases, with 17 bases between them. From germline, CDR1 is SGHTA and CDR2 FQGNSA. This CDR3 spans 15 amino acids. The CDR3 reads CASTPLATGNSPLHF. The CDR3 DNA reads TGTGCCAGCACCCCTCTCGCAACGGGGAATTCACCCCTCCACTTT.

The sample holds many counts of this clone. This sequence joins TRBV4-1 and TRBJ1-5; D is uncertain. This CDR3 contains 16 residues. V dropped 3 bases and J dropped 2 bases, with 14 bases sitting between them. Germline V gives CDR1 MGHRA, CDR2 YSYEKL. The CDR3 region is CASSQEAGMGNQPQHF. The CDR3 DNA follows: TGCGCCAGCAGCCAGGAGGCGGGGATGGGCAATCAGCCCCAGCATTTT.

This clone has more than one count but fewer than ten. The genes are TRBV5-4 and TRBJ1-1; D may be TRBD1 (5 bases). Per the germline V gene, CDR1 is SGHNT and CDR2 is YYREEE (reference sequence). There are 14 residues in the CDR3. The V and J ends lost 4 bases and 3 bases respectively, with 13 bases between them. The DNA of the CDR3 is TGTGCCAGCAGCAGCCTTCAGGGATACACTGAAGCTTTCTTT. Amino acids: CASSSLQGYTEAFF.

CDR3 protein: CASSPTITYEQYF. The CDR3 region has the DNA TGTGCCAGTAGTCCGACTATAACCTACGAGCAGTACTTC. The V call is TRBV19, the J call TRBJ2-7; tentatively, D is TRBD2 (5 bases). The CDR3 is 13 amino acids. The V end lost 5 bases, the J end lost 2 bases, and 10 bases lay between the germline ends. Germline V lookup: CDR1 LNHDA, CDR2 SQIVND (reference sequence).

This chain joins TRBV6-5 and TRBJ1-1; weak D call: TRBD1 (6 bases). V was trimmed by 2 bases and J by 10 bases, leaving 14 bases between them. The germline CDR1 and CDR2 sequences are MNHEY and SVGAGI. CDR3 size: 13 residues. This CDR3 is CASSYVKGELAFF. The CDR3 DNA follows: TGTGCCAGCAGTTACGTAAAGGGGGAATTAGCTTTCTTT.

CDR3: CASSLGRGLSYNEQFF. The DNA of the CDR3 is TGTGCCAGCAGCTTAGGCAGGGGCCTTTCCTACAATGAGCAGTTCTTC. The chain has TRBV7-2 and TRBJ2-1, with D maybe TRBD1 (6 bases). Trimming left V 1 base short and J 1 base short, with 11 bases between. The length of the CDR3 is 16 residues. Germline loops: CDR1 SGHTA, CDR2 FQGNSA.

This clone is a singleton in its sample. V and J are TRBV12-5 and TRBJ1-2; 9 bases map to TRBD1. Germline V gene data show CDR1 as LGHNT and CDR2 as FRNRAP. V dropped 6 bases and J dropped 5; count of bases not matched to a gene: 16. The CDR3 loop spans 17 amino acids. CDR3 loop: CASGTPGQGLPTYGYTF. CDR3 nucleotide sequence: TGTGCTAGTGGCACCCCCGGACAGGGGCTACCCACTTATGGCTACACCTTC.

V gene TRBV6-5 combines with J gene TRBJ1-5; D is possibly TRBD1 (6 bases). In germline, CDR1 is MNHEY, CDR2 SVGAGI. V lost 8 bases to trimming and J lost 7 bases, with 18 bases between them. The CDR3 has 14 residues. DNA of the CDR3: TGTGCCAGCCGGGAGGTACAGGGAGCCCAGCCCCAGCATTTT. Translation gives CASREVQGAQPQHF.

V usage is TRBV19 and J usage is TRBJ1-2; D not certain. Germline V CDR1 and CDR2: LNHDA, SQIVND (reference sequence). The ends were cut back, 0 bases at V and 1 base at J, with 9 bases in the middle. The CDR3 length is 15 residues. CDR3 protein: CASSIEAGFNYGYTF. Here the CDR3 DNA reads TGTGCCAGTAGTATAGAGGCAGGATTTAACTATGGCTACACCTTC.